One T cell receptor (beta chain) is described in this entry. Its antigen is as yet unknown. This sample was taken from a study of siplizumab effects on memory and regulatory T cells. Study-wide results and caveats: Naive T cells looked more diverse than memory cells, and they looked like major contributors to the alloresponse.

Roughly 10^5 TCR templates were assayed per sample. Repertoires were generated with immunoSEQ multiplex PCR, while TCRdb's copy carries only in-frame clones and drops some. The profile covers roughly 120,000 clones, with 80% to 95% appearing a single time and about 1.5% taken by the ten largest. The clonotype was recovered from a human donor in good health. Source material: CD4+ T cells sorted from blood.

The CDR3 reads CASSPTDRGYNQPQHF. For the CDR3, the DNA is TGTGCCAGCAGCCCCACGGACAGGGGATACAATCAGCCCCAGCATTTT. This rearrangement joins TRBV9 to TRBJ1-5; 9 bases line up with TRBD1. CDR1 and CDR2 (germline): SGDLS, YYNGEE. There are 16 residues in the CDR3. With V trimmed by 4 bases and J by 3 bases, 8 bases remained unmatched.